A single sample is the source of the 3 T cell receptor beta chains below, sequenced in a study of blood T cell repertoires in COVID-19. Some clones are missing from TCRdb's copy, which holds only in-frame ones; the method was immunoSEQ multiplex PCR. The sample includes 350,000 to 400,000 clones, more than 85% of them seen just once. Sequencing input: PBMCs or T cells enriched from blood (not recorded which). The receptor source for this set is a woman aged 25 to 39 who had recovered from COVID-19.

The chain recombines TRBV7-3 with TRBJ2-1; TRBD2 agrees at 8 bases. The trim removed 5 bases at V and 4 bases at J, leaving 13 bases unmatched. The CDR3 is 17 amino acids. Germline V gene lookup returns CDR1 SGHTA and CDR2 FQGTGA. CDR3 DNA sequence: TGTGCCAGCAGCCCCCAGCCTCGGGGGGGCAGATACAATGAGCAGTTCTTC. Its translation: CASSPQPRGGRYNEQFF. Supplemented by reference TRBV7-3 and TRBJ2-1, the full variable domain reads GAGVSQTPSNKVTEKGKYVELRCDPISGHTALYWYRQSLGQGPEFLIYFQGTGAADDSGLPNDRFFAVRPEGSVSTLKIQRTERGDSAVYLCASSPQPRGGRYNEQFFGPGTRLTVL.

The chain combines TRBV10-3 with TRBJ2-7; 9 nucleotides align to TRBD1. Germline V gives CDR1 ENHRY, CDR2 SYGVKD. The CDR3 consists of 15 residues. With V trimmed by 4 bases and J by 0 bases, 4 bases remained unmatched. CDR3 protein: CAISGGTGFSYEQYF. Written as DNA, the CDR3 is TGTGCCATCAGTGGAGGGACAGGGTTCTCCTACGAGCAGTACTTC.

The chain recombines TRBV25-1 with TRBJ2-5; 9 nucleotides match TRBD1. Trimming removed 4 bases from V and 5 bases from J; junction bases left unmatched: 8. Germline lookup yields CDR1 MGHDK and CDR2 SYGVNS. This CDR3 region has 15 residues. The CDR3 here is CASSVRTGVLETQYF. The DNA of the CDR3 is TGTGCCAGCAGTGTACGGACAGGGGTTCTTGAGACCCAGTACTTC. Looking up the rest from reference TRBV25-1 and TRBJ2-5 gives the full variable domain: EADIYQTPRYLVIGTGKKITLECSQTMGHDKMYWYQQDPGMELHLIHYSYGVNSTEKGDLSSESTVSRIRTEHFPLTLESARPSHTSQYLCASSVRTGVLETQYFGPGTRLLVL.